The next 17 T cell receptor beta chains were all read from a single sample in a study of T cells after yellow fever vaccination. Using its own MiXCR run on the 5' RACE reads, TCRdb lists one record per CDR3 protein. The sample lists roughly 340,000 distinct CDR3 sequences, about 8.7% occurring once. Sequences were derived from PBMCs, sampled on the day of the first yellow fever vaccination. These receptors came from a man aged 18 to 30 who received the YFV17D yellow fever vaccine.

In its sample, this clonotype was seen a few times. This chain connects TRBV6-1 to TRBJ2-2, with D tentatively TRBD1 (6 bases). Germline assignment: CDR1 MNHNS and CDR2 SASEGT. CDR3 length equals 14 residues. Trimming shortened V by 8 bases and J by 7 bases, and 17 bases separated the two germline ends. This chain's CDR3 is CASSTGRGDGELFF. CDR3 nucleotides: TGTGCCAGCTCGACAGGCCGGGGCGACGGGGAGCTGTTTTTT.

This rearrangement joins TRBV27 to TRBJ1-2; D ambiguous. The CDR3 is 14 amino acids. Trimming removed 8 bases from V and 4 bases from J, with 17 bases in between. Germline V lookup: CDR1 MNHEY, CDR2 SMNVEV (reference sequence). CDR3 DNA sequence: TGTGCCAGCTCCCCGGCGGGCCGAGCCTATGGCTACACCTTC. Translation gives CASSPAGRAYGYTF.

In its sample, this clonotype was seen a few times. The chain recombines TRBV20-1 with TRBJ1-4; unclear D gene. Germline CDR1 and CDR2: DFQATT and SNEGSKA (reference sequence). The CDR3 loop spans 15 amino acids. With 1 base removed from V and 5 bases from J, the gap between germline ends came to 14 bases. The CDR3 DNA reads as TGCAGTGCTAGAGTTCCGCAGGAACCAAATGAAAAACTGTTTTTT. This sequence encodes CSARVPQEPNEKLFF.

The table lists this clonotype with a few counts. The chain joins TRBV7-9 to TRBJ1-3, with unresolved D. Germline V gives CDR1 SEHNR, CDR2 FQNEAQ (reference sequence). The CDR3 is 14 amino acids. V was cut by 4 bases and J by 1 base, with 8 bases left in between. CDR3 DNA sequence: TGTGCCAGCAGCTCCGAGTGGTCTGGAAACACCATATATTTT. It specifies CASSSEWSGNTIYF.

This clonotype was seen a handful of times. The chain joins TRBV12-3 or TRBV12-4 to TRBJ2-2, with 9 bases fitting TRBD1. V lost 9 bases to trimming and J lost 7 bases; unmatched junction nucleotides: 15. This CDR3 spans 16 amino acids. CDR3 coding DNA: TGTGCCAGTTCCACATGGACAGGGGATAAGGGCGGGGAGCTGTTTTTT. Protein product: CASSTWTGDKGGELFF.

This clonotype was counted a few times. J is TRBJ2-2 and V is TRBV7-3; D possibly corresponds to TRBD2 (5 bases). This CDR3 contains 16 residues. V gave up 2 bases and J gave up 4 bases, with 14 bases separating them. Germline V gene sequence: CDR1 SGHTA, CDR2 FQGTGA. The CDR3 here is CASSLVSGSGTGELFF. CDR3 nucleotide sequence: TGTGCCAGCAGCTTAGTTTCCGGCAGCGGCACCGGGGAGCTGTTTTTT.

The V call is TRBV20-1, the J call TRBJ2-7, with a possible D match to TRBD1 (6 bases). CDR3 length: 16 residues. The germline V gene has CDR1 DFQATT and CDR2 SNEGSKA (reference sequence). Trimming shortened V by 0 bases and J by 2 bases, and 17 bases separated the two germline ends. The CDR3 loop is CSARDLGTGIPYEQYF. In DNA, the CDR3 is TGCAGTGCTAGAGATCTAGGAACAGGGATACCCTACGAGCAGTACTTC.

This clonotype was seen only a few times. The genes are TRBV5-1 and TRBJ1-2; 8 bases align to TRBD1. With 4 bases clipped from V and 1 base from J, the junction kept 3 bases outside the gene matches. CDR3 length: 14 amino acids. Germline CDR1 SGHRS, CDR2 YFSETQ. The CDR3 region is CASSVDRDNYGYTF. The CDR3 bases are TGCGCCAGCAGCGTGGACAGGGATAACTATGGCTACACCTTC.

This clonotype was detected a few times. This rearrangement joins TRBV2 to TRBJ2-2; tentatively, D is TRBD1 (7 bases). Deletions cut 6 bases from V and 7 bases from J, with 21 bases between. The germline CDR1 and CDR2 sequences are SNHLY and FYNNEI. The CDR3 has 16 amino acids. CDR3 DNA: TGTGCCAGCAGACAGGCCTTCCACAGGGGAGGCGGGGAGCTGTTTTTT. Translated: CASRQAFHRGGGELFF. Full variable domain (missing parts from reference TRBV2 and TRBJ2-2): EPEVTQTPSHQVTQMGQEVILRCVPISNHLYFYWYRQILGQKVEFLVSFYNNEISEKSEIFDDQFSVERPDGSNFTLKIRSTKLEDSAMYFCASRQAFHRGGGELFFGEGSRLTVL.

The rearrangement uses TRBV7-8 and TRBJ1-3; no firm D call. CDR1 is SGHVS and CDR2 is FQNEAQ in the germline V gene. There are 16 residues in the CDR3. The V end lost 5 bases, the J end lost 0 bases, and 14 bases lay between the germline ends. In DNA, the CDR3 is TGTGCCAGCAGCCTTAGCAGGTTCCTCTCTGGAAACACCATATATTTT. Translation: CASSLSRFLSGNTIYF.

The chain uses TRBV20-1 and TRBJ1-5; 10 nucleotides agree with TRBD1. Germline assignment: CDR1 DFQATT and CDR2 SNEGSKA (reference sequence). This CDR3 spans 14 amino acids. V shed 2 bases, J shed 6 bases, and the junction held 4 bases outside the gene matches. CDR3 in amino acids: CSARTGTGAQPQHF. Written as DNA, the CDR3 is TGCAGTGCTAGAACCGGGACAGGGGCTCAGCCCCAGCATTTT.

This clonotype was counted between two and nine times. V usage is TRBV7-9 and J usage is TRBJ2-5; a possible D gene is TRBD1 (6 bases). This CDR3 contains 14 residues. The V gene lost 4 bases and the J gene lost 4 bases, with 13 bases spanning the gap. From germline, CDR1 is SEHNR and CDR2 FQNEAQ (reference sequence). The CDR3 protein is CASSSGQTGETQYF. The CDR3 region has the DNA TGTGCCAGCAGCTCCGGACAGACGGGAGAGACCCAGTACTTC.

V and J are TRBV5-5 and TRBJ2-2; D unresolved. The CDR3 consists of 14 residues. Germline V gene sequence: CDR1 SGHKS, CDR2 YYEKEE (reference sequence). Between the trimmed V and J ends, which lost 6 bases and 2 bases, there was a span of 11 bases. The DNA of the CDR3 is TGTGCCAGCATTGGGCAGCGAAACACCGGGGAGCTGTTTTTT. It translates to CASIGQRNTGELFF.

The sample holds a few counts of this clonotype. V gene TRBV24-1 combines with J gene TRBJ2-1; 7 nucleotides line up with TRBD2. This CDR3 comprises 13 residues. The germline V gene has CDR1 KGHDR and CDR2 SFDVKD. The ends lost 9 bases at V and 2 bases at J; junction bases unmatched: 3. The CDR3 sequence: CATSSGPYNEQFF. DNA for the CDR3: TGTGCCACCTCTAGCGGCCCCTACAATGAGCAGTTCTTC.

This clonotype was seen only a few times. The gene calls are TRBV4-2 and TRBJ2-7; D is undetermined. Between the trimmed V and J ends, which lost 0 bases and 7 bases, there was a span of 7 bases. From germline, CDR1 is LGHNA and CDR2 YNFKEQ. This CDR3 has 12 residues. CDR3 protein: CASSQDPREQYF. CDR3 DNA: TGTGCCAGCAGCCAAGACCCCCGGGAGCAGTACTTC.

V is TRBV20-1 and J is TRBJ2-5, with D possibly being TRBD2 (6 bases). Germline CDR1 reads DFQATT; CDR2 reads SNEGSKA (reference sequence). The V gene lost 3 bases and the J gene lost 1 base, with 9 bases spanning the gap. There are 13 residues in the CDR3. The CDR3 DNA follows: TGCAGTGCTAGTGCCGGGAGCCAAGAGACCCAGTACTTC. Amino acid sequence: CSASAGSQETQYF.

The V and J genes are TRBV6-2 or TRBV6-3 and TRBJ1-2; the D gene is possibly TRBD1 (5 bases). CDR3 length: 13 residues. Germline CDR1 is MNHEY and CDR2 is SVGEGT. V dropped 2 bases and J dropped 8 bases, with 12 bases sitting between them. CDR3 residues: CASSYKAGYGYTF. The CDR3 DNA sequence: TGTGCCAGCAGTTACAAGGCAGGGTACGGCTACACCTTC.